This entry lists 28 T cell receptor beta chains sequenced from one sample in a study of response to subunit inactivated influenza vaccine (dated by TCRdb to the late 2010s). Library method: RT-PCR. TCRdb shows the sequencer as Illumina HiSeq 2500. The raw public reads went through TCRdb reprocessing: fastp at Q25, MiXCR clone calling, in-frame beta chains kept. Rows are combined by CDR3 protein, so each entry shows the most common genes and DNA. This sample is represented by about 520,000 distinct CDR3 sequences; about 25% of them were singletons. The top ten constitute 1.5% to 2% of the sample. This specimen was CD4+ T cells sorted from PBMCs, taken around 5 days after vaccination. These receptors originate from a man aged 45-65 years who received an inactivated influenza vaccine. Donor details come from another sample of the same person, matched by shared clones.

This chain links TRBV4-3 with TRBJ2-7; a possible D gene is TRBD1 (5 bases). CDR1 and CDR2 (germline): LGHNA, YSLEER. The length of the CDR3 is 16 residues. V lost 0 bases, J lost 0 bases, and 12 bases lay in between. CDR3 DNA: TGCGCCAGCAGCCAAGATGGCAGGGCGGCCTCCTACGAGCAGTACTTC. This sequence encodes CASSQDGRAASYEQYF.

This clonotype was observed a handful of times. This chain uses TRBV29-1 with TRBJ2-1; maybe TRBD2 (6 bases). Germline V gives CDR1 SQVTM, CDR2 ANQGSEA. The CDR3 loop spans 12 amino acids. V lost 0 bases and J lost 6, with 6 bases in between. The CDR3 spells CSVEDSGNEQFF. CDR3 nucleotide sequence: TGCAGCGTTGAAGATAGCGGCAATGAGCAGTTCTTC.

In its sample, this clonotype was seen once. V is TRBV29-1 and J is TRBJ1-3; D might be TRBD1 (5 bases). This CDR3 region has 12 residues. CDR1 is SQVTM, CDR2 ANQGSEA, per germline. Trimming took 5 bases from V and 4 from J, leaving 9 bases between them. CDR3 nucleotides: TGCAGCGTTACGGGGGAAGGAAACACCATATATTTT. Translating gives CSVTGEGNTIYF.

The V gene is TRBV7-2, the J gene TRBJ2-1, with D unclear. The V end lost 1 base, the J end lost 4 bases, and 8 bases lay between the germline ends. The CDR3 runs 14 residues. Per the germline V gene, CDR1 is SGHTA and CDR2 is FQGNSA. The CDR3 protein is CASSLEQIYNEQFF. In nucleotides, the CDR3 is TGTGCCAGCAGCTTAGAACAGATTTACAATGAGCAGTTCTTC.

CDR3 region: CASSTSGGANTGELFF. CDR3 in DNA: TGTGCCAGCAGCACAAGCGGGGGTGCGAACACCGGGGAGCTGTTTTTT. V usage is TRBV7-2 and J usage is TRBJ2-2, with 8 nucleotides matching TRBD2. The CDR3 sequence is 16 residues long. The germline CDR1 and CDR2 sequences are SGHTA and FQGNSA. V dropped 5 bases and J dropped 0; count of bases not matched to a gene: 5.

V is TRBV29-1 and J is TRBJ2-7; D may match TRBD1 or TRBD2 (5 bases each). In germline, CDR1 is SQVTM, CDR2 ANQGSEA. Trimming cost V 2 bases and J 1 base, with 12 bases left between them. This CDR3 has 14 amino acids. CDR3 region: CSVESRDASYEQYF. The CDR3 nucleotides read TGCAGCGTTGAAAGCAGGGACGCATCCTACGAGCAGTACTTC.

The chain has TRBV10-1 and TRBJ2-2; D possibly corresponds to TRBD1 (5 bases). From germline, CDR1 is WNHNN and CDR2 SYGVQD (reference sequence). V lost 5 bases, J lost 5 bases, and 15 bases lay in between. This CDR3 comprises 15 residues. CDR3 protein: CASSRSRDQTGELFF. As DNA, the CDR3 is TGCGCCAGCAGTAGGAGCAGGGATCAAACCGGGGAGCTGTTTTTT.

This clonotype was counted a few times. The rearrangement joins TRBV20-1 to TRBJ2-7, with a tentative D call TRBD1 (6 bases). The germline gives CDR1 DFQATT, CDR2 SNEGSKA (reference sequence). With 4 bases removed from V and 4 bases from J, the gap between germline ends came to 14 bases. The CDR3 runs to 13 residues. The CDR3 DNA reads as TGCAGTGCTACTAACAGGGTACTGTACGAGCAGTACTTC. This gives the protein CSATNRVLYEQYF.

The rearrangement joins TRBV7-9 to TRBJ2-7, with 7 positions matching TRBD2. CDR3 length equals 12 residues. The J segment lost 6 bases and the V segment lost 5 bases, leaving 4 bases of the junction unmatched. Per the germline V gene, CDR1 is SEHNR and CDR2 is FQNEAQ (reference sequence). The CDR3 nucleotides are TGTGCCAGCAGCCCGTCGGGAGGCGAGCAGTACTTC. This encodes CASSPSGGEQYF. Variable domain in full (rest from reference TRBV7-9 and TRBJ2-7): DTGVSQNPRHKITKRGQNVTFRCDPISEHNRLYWYRQTLGQGPEFLTYFQNEAQLEKSRLLSDRFSAERPKGSFSTLEIQRTEQGDSAMYLCASSPSGGEQYFGPGTRLTVT.

This clonotype was detected only a few times. This chain joins TRBV12-3 or TRBV12-4 and TRBJ2-5, with unresolved D. The CDR3 has 14 amino acids. V was pared by 7 bases and J by 4 bases, with 16 bases between. CDR3 residues: CASKSQHGSETQYF. CDR3 nucleotides: TGTGCCAGCAAATCCCAACACGGCTCAGAGACCCAGTACTTC.

This clonotype occurred a few times. The chain employs TRBV20-1 and TRBJ1-1, with D perhaps TRBD1 (5 bases). V was trimmed by 3 bases and J by 5 bases, leaving 22 bases between them. Germline CDR1 is DFQATT and CDR2 is SNEGSKA (reference sequence). The CDR3 spans 16 residues. The CDR3 protein is CSARTPPGRVETEAFF. The CDR3 nucleotides are TGCAGTGCTAGGACCCCTCCGGGGCGGGTAGAAACTGAAGCTTTCTTT.

The V gene is TRBV3-1, the J gene TRBJ1-1; D is perhaps TRBD1 (5 bases). The CDR3 spans 14 residues. In germline, CDR1 is LGHDT, CDR2 YNNKEL (reference sequence). Trimming cost V 0 bases and J 5 bases, with 10 bases left between them. CDR3 sequence: CASSQDAGLTEAFF. The CDR3 DNA sequence: TGTGCCAGCAGCCAAGATGCAGGGTTGACTGAAGCTTTCTTT.

This clonotype was picked up a small number of times. This chain joins TRBV20-1 and TRBJ1-1; D unclear. Trimming pared 7 bases from V and 2 bases from J, leaving 20 bases between. CDR1 DFQATT and CDR2 SNEGSKA come from the germline V gene (reference sequence). The CDR3 runs 15 residues. CDR3 in amino acids: CSGHMALGRNTEAFF. As DNA, the CDR3 is TGCAGTGGTCATATGGCCCTTGGACGTAACACTGAAGCTTTCTTT.

This chain links TRBV7-3 with TRBJ2-1, with D tentatively TRBD2 (6 bases). Per the germline V gene, CDR1 is SGHTA and CDR2 is FQGTGA. This CDR3 region has 11 residues. Trimming removed 8 bases at V and 9 bases at J, with 11 bases between. The CDR3 spells CASGAGSEQFF. In DNA form, the CDR3 reads TGTGCCAGCGGAGCGGGCTCTGAGCAGTTCTTC.

The rearrangement joins TRBV6-2 or TRBV6-3 to TRBJ2-3; D is possibly TRBD1 (6 bases). There are 15 residues in the CDR3. Germline V gene sequence: CDR1 MNHEY, CDR2 SVGEGT. V lost 7 bases, J lost 6 bases, and 20 bases lay in between. The CDR3 coding sequence is TGTGCCAGCACCTACCGGACAGTACGCGGCGATACGCAGTATTTT. Translated: CASTYRTVRGDTQYF.

The chain uses TRBV6-5 and TRBJ2-7; tentatively, D is TRBD1 or TRBD2 (5 bases each). Trimming left V 0 bases short and J 0 bases short, with 12 bases between. Germline values: CDR1 MNHEY, CDR2 SVGAGI. CDR3 length: 16 residues. The CDR3 region has the DNA TGTGCCAGCAGTTACTCGGGTGCAGGGAGCTCCTACGAGCAGTACTTC. Its translation: CASSYSGAGSSYEQYF.

This clonotype was detected ten times or more. The rearrangement uses TRBV29-1 and TRBJ2-7; D remains unclear. Trimming took off 3 bases at V and 5 bases at J, with 2 bases between the two ends. The CDR3 is 9 residues long. CDR1 and CDR2 from the germline V gene are SQVTM and ANQGSEA. For the CDR3, the DNA is TGCAGCGTTGAGGACGAGCAGTACTTC. Protein: CSVEDEQYF.

The chain carries TRBV28 and TRBJ2-3; no definite D call. V dropped 8 bases and J dropped 0 bases, with 6 bases sitting between them. This CDR3 is built from 12 residues. Germline CDR1 is MDHEN and CDR2 is SYDVKM. CDR3 protein: CASGISTDTQYF. The CDR3 DNA reads TGTGCCAGCGGTATCAGCACAGATACGCAGTATTTT.

The chain carries TRBV29-1 and TRBJ1-2, with D unclear. The CDR3 is 13 residues long. Germline-derived CDR1 and CDR2 are SQVTM and ANQGSEA. The V and J ends lost 2 bases and 5 bases respectively, with 12 bases between them. CDR3 protein: CSVEPHDLYGYTF. In DNA, the CDR3 is TGCAGCGTTGAACCCCATGACCTTTATGGCTACACCTTC.

This sequence joins TRBV29-1 and TRBJ1-4; 7 bases fit TRBD1. With V trimmed by 5 bases and J by 8 bases, 20 bases remained unmatched. CDR1 is SQVTM and CDR2 is ANQGSEA in the germline V gene. The CDR3 spans 17 residues. The CDR3 here is CSVSGTGTDILQEKLFF. The CDR3 region has the DNA TGCAGCGTTTCCGGAACCGGGACAGATATCCTCCAGGAAAAACTGTTTTTT.

V is TRBV29-1 and J is TRBJ1-2; the D gene is possibly TRBD1 (5 bases). V was pared by 7 bases and J by 0 bases, with 12 bases between. From germline, CDR1 is SQVTM and CDR2 ANQGSEA. The length of the CDR3 is 13 residues. CDR3 residues: CSAAGVANYGYTF. DNA for the CDR3: TGCAGCGCTGCGGGGGTCGCTAACTATGGCTACACCTTC.

DNA for the CDR3: TGTGCCAGCGGCTGGGGGGACAGGCGGAGCAATCAGCCCCAGCATTTT. Protein sequence: CASGWGDRRSNQPQHF. This chain links TRBV28 with TRBJ1-5; TRBD1 agrees at 8 bases. The ends lost 8 bases at V and 1 base at J; junction bases unmatched: 10. Germline lookup yields CDR1 MDHEN and CDR2 SYDVKM. CDR3 length equals 16 residues.

This clonotype came up a few times. The J gene is TRBJ2-1, the V gene TRBV5-1, with D perhaps being TRBD1 or TRBD2 (5 bases each). V lost 5 bases, J lost 5 bases, and 14 bases lay in between. The CDR3 runs 14 residues. Per the germline V gene, CDR1 is SGHRS and CDR2 is YFSETQ. The CDR3 spells CASRGVRIDNEQFF. DNA for the CDR3: TGCGCCAGCAGGGGGGTAAGGATTGACAATGAGCAGTTCTTC.

This clonotype was counted only a few times. The V gene is TRBV15, the J gene TRBJ1-1, with D tentatively TRBD1 (5 bases). Trimming stripped 3 bases from V and 3 bases from J, with 11 bases between. Germline V gives CDR1 LNHNV, CDR2 YYDKDF (reference sequence). This CDR3 is built from 14 residues. The CDR3 loop is CATSRDTRDTEAFF. As DNA, the CDR3 is TGTGCCACCAGCAGGGACACCAGGGACACTGAAGCTTTCTTT. Full variable domain (missing parts from reference TRBV15 and TRBJ1-1): DAMVIQNPRYQVTQFGKPVTLSCSQTLNHNVMYWYQQKSSQAPKLLFHYYDKDFNNEADTPDNFQSRRPNTSFCFLDIRSPGLGDTAMYLCATSRDTRDTEAFFGQGTRLTVV.

V usage is TRBV4-3 and J usage is TRBJ1-1, with unresolved D. The V end was cut by 0 bases, the J end by 0 bases, with 8 bases between. Germline V CDR1 and CDR2: LGHNA, YSLEER. The CDR3 consists of 15 residues. The CDR3 sequence: CASSQDIQLNTEAFF. The CDR3 nucleotides read TGCGCCAGCAGCCAAGATATACAGTTGAACACTGAAGCTTTCTTT.

The CDR3: CASSEKGTDTQYF. DNA of the CDR3: TGCGCCAGCAGTGAGAAGGGCACAGATACGCAGTATTTT. The V call is TRBV10-1, the J call TRBJ2-3; D is unclear. This CDR3 comprises 13 residues. V dropped 2 bases and J dropped 1 base, with 4 bases sitting between them. Germline V gene data show CDR1 as WNHNN and CDR2 as SYGVQD (reference sequence).

This clonotype was seen a handful of times. The V gene is TRBV4-3, the J gene TRBJ2-1; 8 bases are a match to TRBD1. This CDR3 is 15 amino acids long. J was trimmed by 12 bases and V by 0 bases; bases with no gene match: 10. Germline CDR1 reads LGHNA; CDR2 reads YSLEER. The CDR3 DNA sequence: TGCGCCAGCAGCCAAGATCACTGGACAGGGATAGTGCAGTTCTTC. Protein sequence: CASSQDHWTGIVQFF.

The chain combines TRBV3-1 with TRBJ1-6, with a possible D match to TRBD1 (6 bases). The CDR3 totals 14 residues. The germline V and J ends were trimmed by 11 bases and 4 bases, with 15 bases remaining between them. Germline V gene data show CDR1 as LGHDT and CDR2 as YNNKEL (reference sequence). CDR3 nucleotide sequence: TGTGCCGTCGAGGGGGACGGATATAATTCACCCCTCCACTTT. This encodes CAVEGDGYNSPLHF.